Listed below are T cell receptor beta chains from one sample, sequenced in a study of long-term antiretroviral therapy in people with HIV. TCRdb's table, derived via immunoSEQ multiplex PCR, lists solely in-frame clones and lacks some. The table lists tens of thousands of clones, more than 65% of them singletons. The material sequenced was unsorted PBMCs, taken roughly 2.3 years after starting antiretroviral therapy. Receptors were obtained from a man aged 40-49 years with HIV. Each CDR3 is given with its conserved first and last residue. Each record gives: D gene, V gene, J gene, clone size, CDR3 DNA, CDR3 protein. The D gene is left open where the match is weak. Not every row has a clone size; where given, it reads once, few, many or a size class.

TRBD1	TRBV5-4	TRBJ2-7	few	TGTGCCAGCAGCCCGGAGGGGCCGGGACAGGGTTATGATGAGCAGTACTTC	CASSPEGPGQGYDEQYF
.	TRBV6-1	TRBJ2-1	.	TGTGCCAGCAGTGAAGGGGACGGAACCACAAGGGATGAGCAGTTCTTC	CASSEGDGTTRDEQFF
.	TRBV29-1	TRBJ2-3	.	TGCAGCGTTGAAGACTATAGCACAGATACGCAGTATTTT	CSVEDYSTDTQYF
TRBD1	TRBV7-8	TRBJ2-1	.	TGTGCCAGCAGCTTGGACAGGGGCCAAGGTAGGGATGAGCAGTTCTTC	CASSLDRGQGRDEQFF
.	TRBV29-1	TRBJ1-1	.	TGCAGCGTTGTGGAGGGGCCTACCGGGCCTTTCTTT	CSVVEGPTGPFF
.	TRBV5-1	TRBJ2-3	.	TGCGCCAGCAGCTGGGCAGGGTATGGCACAGATACGCAGTATTTT	CASSWAGYGTDTQYF
TRBD1	TRBV30	TRBJ1-2	.	TGTGCCTGGAGTGTACCAGGCAGGGGGAGCTATGGCTACACCTTC	CAWSVPGRGSYGYTF
TRBD1	TRBV5-8	TRBJ2-7	.	TGTGCCAGCAGCTTGTCGGGACAGGGATCCTACGAGCAGTACTTC	CASSLSGQGSYEQYF
.	TRBV18	TRBJ2-7	.	TGTGCCAGCTCACAAAGCAACCGGGTCTCCTACGAGCAGTACTTC	CASSQSNRVSYEQYF
TRBD1	TRBV7-6	TRBJ1-5	.	TGTGCCAGCAGCAAGGGGACAGGGACATTCGAGCCCCAGCATTTT	CASSKGTGTFEPQHF
TRBD2	TRBV7-2	TRBJ2-7	.	TGTGCCAGCAGCTTAGCCCTGACTAGCCTACTGATCACCGAGCAGTACTTC	CASSLALTSLLITEQYF
.	TRBV11-1	TRBJ1-2	.	TGTGCCAGCAGCTTGCCACAGAACTATGGCTACACCTTC	CASSLPQNYGYTF
TRBD1	TRBV28	TRBJ2-6	once	TGTGCCAGCAGTCCTCAGACAGGGCTCTCTGGGGCCAACGTCCTGACTTTC	CASSPQTGLSGANVLTF
TRBD1	TRBV19	TRBJ1-5	.	TGTGCCACAGGGGGGGGTGTTCTGTCCTTTGCCCCCCAGCATTTT	CATGGGVLSFAPQHF
TRBD1	TRBV19	TRBJ1-1	few	TGTGCCAGTAGTATAGCCCCAGGGGGAAACACTGAAGCTTTCTTT	CASSIAPGGNTEAFF
.	TRBV25-1	TRBJ2-5	.	TGTGCCAGCAGTGAATCACAAGTCCTCCAAGAGACCCAGTACTTC	CASSESQVLQETQYF
.	TRBV19	TRBJ2-7	once	TGTGCCAGTAGTATAGACCTTAGCGGATTCGCCTACGAGCAGTACTTC	CASSIDLSGFAYEQYF
TRBD1	TRBV10-2	TRBJ2-7	.	TGCGCCAGCAGTGACCAGGGGGACTACGAGCAGTACTTC	CASSDQGDYEQYF
.	TRBV14	TRBJ2-4	.	TGTGCCAGCAGCCAACGAATAGCCAAAAACATTCAGTACTTC	CASSQRIAKNIQYF
.	TRBV13	TRBJ2-1	.	TGTGCCAGCAGCCTGCGGGACTCGAACAATGAGCAGTTCTTC	CASSLRDSNNEQFF
.	TRBV6-6	TRBJ2-1	.	TGTGCCAGCAGTCATCCTCTACAGGGAAATGAGCAGTTCTTC	CASSHPLQGNEQFF
.	TRBV5-1	TRBJ2-5	.	TGCGCCAGCAGCCAGACAACCGGAGAGACCCAGTACTTC	CASSQTTGETQYF